These 23 T cell receptor beta chains came from one sample sequenced in a study of T cell responses to AZD1222 COVID-19 vaccine (dated by TCRdb to 2020 to 2023). The intended sense of this specimen's time point label: about 28 days (+/-7) after the second vaccine dose. Library generation was performed with the immunoSEQ multiplex PCR assay. TCRdb stores this immuneACCESS table with in-frame sequences only. Part of the clones is absent; in the studies checked, under half of the shortfall reflects unresolved V genes, and no reason is known for the rest. The sample includes 190,000 or so clones, with more than 70% observed a single time. The ten largest clones capture 25% to 30% of the sample. The source material was peripheral blood, sampled 28 days after the second AZD1222 dose. These receptors came from an adult who received the AZD1222 COVID-19 vaccine.

The CDR3 spells CASSQDRIALGSGELFF. CDR3 DNA: TGTGCCAGCAGCCAAGATAGGATAGCGTTAGGTTCTGGGGAGCTGTTTTTT. The chain is built from TRBV3-1 (or the pseudogene TRBV3-2) and TRBJ2-2; perhaps TRBD2 as D (5 bases). The CDR3 length is 17 residues. Trimming shortened V by 0 bases and J by 8 bases, and 19 bases separated the two germline ends. Germline V CDR1 and CDR2: LGHDT, YNNKEL (reference sequence).

The chain couples TRBV30 to TRBJ2-3; no definite D call. This CDR3 spans 12 amino acids. Per germline, CDR1 GTSNPN and CDR2 SVGIG (reference sequence). The V gene lost 8 bases and the J gene lost 5 bases, with 14 bases spanning the gap. DNA for the CDR3: TGTGCCAGTCTTGGGCCCGGAGATACGCAGTATTTT. It yields the protein CASLGPGDTQYF.

The chain recombines TRBV25-1 with TRBJ2-2; TRBD2 is a possible D gene (6 bases). The CDR3 is made up of 14 amino acids. Germline V lookup: CDR1 MGHDK, CDR2 SYGVNS. The V gene lost 2 bases and the J gene lost 8 bases, with 12 bases spanning the gap. CDR3 region: CASSEGRRGGELFF. The CDR3 DNA reads as TGTGCCAGCAGTGAAGGGAGGCGGGGAGGGGAGCTGTTTTTT.

This chain uses TRBV29-1 with TRBJ2-5; TRBD1 matches at 8 bases. Trimming removed 8 bases from V and 4 bases from J; junction bases left unmatched: 9. The CDR3 contains 13 residues. Per the germline V gene, CDR1 is SQVTM and CDR2 is ANQGSEA. The DNA for the CDR3 is TGCAGCCTAAGACAGGGGCCCGGAGAGACCCAGTACTTC. Its translation is CSLRQGPGETQYF.

CDR3 bases: TGTGCCAGCAGCCCAGACGGCTTGCCAGGGGCCAACGTCCTGACTTTC. This encodes CASSPDGLPGANVLTF. V is TRBV7-9 and J is TRBJ2-6, with D unclear. In germline, CDR1 is SEHNR, CDR2 FQNEAQ (reference sequence). V lost 5 bases, J lost 4 bases, and 15 bases lay in between. The CDR3 sequence is 16 residues long.

The chain joins TRBV11-1 to TRBJ2-7, with D perhaps matching TRBD1 (6 bases). The V gene lost 6 bases and the J gene lost 4 bases, with 16 bases spanning the gap. Germline V gene sequence: CDR1 SGHAT, CDR2 FQDESV (reference sequence). The CDR3 loop spans 14 amino acids. The CDR3 coding sequence is TGTGCCAGCAGGGGGGCAGGGAAATTTTACGAGCAGTACTTC. Encoded protein: CASRGAGKFYEQYF.

The chain links TRBV5-1 to TRBJ2-1; 8 bases are a match to TRBD2. Germline V gene lookup returns CDR1 SGHRS and CDR2 YFSETQ. Trimming cost V 0 bases and J 8 bases; bases outside gene matches: 7. The CDR3 runs to 15 residues. As DNA, the CDR3 is TGCGCCAGCAGCTTGGAGAGCGGGAGTAAGGATGAGCAGTTCTTC. Its protein is CASSLESGSKDEQFF.

V is TRBV9 and J is TRBJ2-3, with D perhaps given as TRBD1 or TRBD2 (6 bases each). The germline V gene has CDR1 SGDLS and CDR2 YYNGEE. V lost 2 bases to trimming and J lost 0 bases, with 10 bases between them. The CDR3 loop spans 15 amino acids. CDR3 region: CASSVRDISTDTQYF. In DNA form, the CDR3 reads TGTGCCAGCAGCGTGCGGGACATAAGCACAGATACGCAGTATTTT. The complete variable domain, with remaining parts taken from reference TRBV9 and TRBJ2-3, reads DSGVTQTPKHLITATGQRVTLRCSPRSGDLSVYWYQQSLDQGLQFLIQYYNGEERAKGNILERFSAQQFPDLHSELNLSSLELGDSALYFCASSVRDISTDTQYFGPGTRLTVL.

The rearrangement uses TRBV19 and TRBJ1-6; perhaps TRBD1 as D (6 bases). The V and J ends lost 6 bases and 7 bases respectively, with 13 bases between them. Germline V gene sequence: CDR1 LNHDA, CDR2 SQIVND (reference sequence). The length of the CDR3 is 14 residues. CDR3 sequence (DNA): TGTGCCAGTAGGGGTACAGGGTACAATTCACCCCTCCACTTT. It translates to CASRGTGYNSPLHF.

The V call is TRBV7-6, the J call TRBJ2-2; 9 bases fit TRBD1. The CDR3 has 15 amino acids. Germline V CDR1 and CDR2: SGHVS, FNYEAQ. V was pared by 2 bases and J by 6 bases, with 4 bases of the junction left unmatched. The DNA of the CDR3 is TGTGCCAGCAGCTTACAACAGGGGGCAGCCGGGGAGCTGTTTTTT. It codes for CASSLQQGAAGELFF.

This chain links TRBV5-1 with TRBJ2-7; 10 bases agree with TRBD1. This CDR3 comprises 14 residues. CDR1 SGHRS and CDR2 YFSETQ come from the germline V gene. V lost 4 bases to trimming and J lost 4 bases; unmatched junction nucleotides: 5. The CDR3 DNA reads TGCGCCAGCAGCAACCGACAGGGGGCTTACGAGCAGTACTTC. Amino acids: CASSNRQGAYEQYF.

V and J are TRBV7-8 and TRBJ2-3; 7 bases match TRBD1. The CDR3 is made up of 16 amino acids. Germline V gives CDR1 SGHVS, CDR2 FQNEAQ. J lost 4 bases, V lost 1 base, and 8 bases had no gene match. CDR3 region: CASSLENRGVSDTQYF. The CDR3 DNA reads TGTGCCAGCAGCTTAGAGAACAGGGGTGTATCAGATACGCAGTATTTT.

The genes are TRBV4-2 and TRBJ1-4; D might be TRBD1 (5 bases). Germline CDR1 and CDR2: LGHNA and YNFKEQ. Trimming shortened V by 2 bases and J by 8 bases, and 15 bases separated the two germline ends. This CDR3 has 15 amino acids. The CDR3 sequence: CASSQSAGTGEKLFF. The CDR3 nucleotides are TGTGCCAGCAGCCAAAGTGCAGGGACGGGAGAAAAACTGTTTTTT.

The genes are TRBV18 and TRBJ2-5, with 7 bases lining up with TRBD1. The CDR3 sequence is 14 residues long. The junction had 0 bases not matched to a gene; V was cut back by 0 bases and J by 2 bases. Germline CDR1 and CDR2: KGHSH and LQKENI. The CDR3 loop is CASSPPTGQETQYF. The CDR3, as DNA: TGTGCCAGCTCACCACCGACAGGGCAAGAGACCCAGTACTTC.

The chain uses TRBV9 and TRBJ2-1, with D uncertain. The germline gives CDR1 SGDLS, CDR2 YYNGEE. The V end was cut by 0 bases, the J end by 4 bases, with 5 bases between. The length of the CDR3 is 13 residues. Here the CDR3 reads CASSVEGYNEQFF. CDR3 coding DNA: TGTGCCAGCAGCGTAGAGGGTTACAATGAGCAGTTCTTC.

V and J are TRBV7-9 and TRBJ2-7; 7 bases match TRBD1. J was trimmed by 4 bases and V by 5 bases; bases with no gene match: 5. The germline CDR1 and CDR2 sequences are SEHNR and FQNEAQ (reference sequence). The CDR3 length is 13 residues. CDR3 loop: CASSHVQGYEQYF. CDR3 bases: TGTGCCAGCAGCCATGTACAGGGGTACGAGCAGTACTTC.

V and J are TRBV18 and TRBJ1-3; no clear D. V shed 5 bases and J shed 0 bases, with 2 bases lying between them. The CDR3 length is 12 residues. CDR1 and CDR2 (germline): KGHSH, LQKENI. CDR3 in amino acids: CASSVSGNTIYF. The CDR3 coding sequence is TGTGCCAGCTCAGTCTCTGGAAACACCATATATTTT. Full variable domain (remainder filled in from reference TRBV18 and TRBJ1-3): NAGVMQNPRHLVRRRGQEARLRCSPMKGHSHVYWYRQLPEEGLKFMVYLQKENIIDESGMPKERFSAEFPKEGPSILRIQQVVRGDSAAYFCASSVSGNTIYFGEGSWLTVV.

This chain's CDR3 is CAWTDGTGDSPLHF. DNA of the CDR3: TGTGCCTGGACTGACGGGACAGGGGATTCACCCCTCCACTTT. J is TRBJ1-6 and V is TRBV30, with TRBD1 identical over 10 bases. Looked up from germline, CDR1 is GTSNPN and CDR2 is SVGIG (reference sequence). V shed 4 bases, J shed 8 bases, and the junction held 5 bases outside the gene matches. The CDR3 runs 14 residues.

The gene calls are TRBV6-1 and TRBJ2-7, with 10 bases fitting TRBD2. The junction had 7 bases not matched to a gene; V was cut back by 3 bases and J by 2 bases. CDR1 is MNHNS and CDR2 is SASEGT in the germline V gene. The CDR3 is 16 residues long. The CDR3 sequence is CASSEASGSGAYEQYF. The CDR3, as DNA: TGTGCCAGCAGTGAGGCTAGCGGGAGCGGGGCCTACGAGCAGTACTTC.

This chain joins TRBV4-3 and TRBJ2-7, with D perhaps TRBD1 or TRBD2 (5 bases each). V was cut by 4 bases and J by 3 bases, with 13 bases left in between. The CDR3 contains 14 residues. The germline gives CDR1 LGHNA, CDR2 YSLEER. The CDR3 reads CASSLGTQNYEQYF. The CDR3 region has the DNA TGCGCCAGCAGCCTCGGGACCCAAAACTACGAGCAGTACTTC.

The chain couples TRBV7-2 to TRBJ2-3; 11 nucleotides align to TRBD1. The CDR3 has 15 residues. In germline, CDR1 is SGHTA, CDR2 FQGNSA. With V trimmed by 2 bases and J by 7 bases, 5 bases remained unmatched. Here the CDR3 reads CASSLWTGGANTQYF. The CDR3 DNA sequence: TGTGCCAGCAGCTTATGGACAGGGGGCGCAAATACGCAGTATTTT. The complete variable domain, with remaining parts taken from reference TRBV7-2 and TRBJ2-3, reads GAGVSQSPSNKVTEKGKDVELRCDPISGHTALYWYRQSLGQGLEFLIYFQGNSAPDKSGLPSDRFSAERTGGSVSTLTIQRTQQEDSAVYLCASSLWTGGANTQYFGPGTRLTVL.

The V call is TRBV6-1, the J call TRBJ1-1; 9 nucleotides line up with TRBD1. Trimming cost V 4 bases and J 5 bases; bases outside gene matches: 5. CDR1 and CDR2 (germline): MNHNS, SASEGT. The CDR3 loop spans 14 amino acids. The CDR3 DNA reads TGTGCCAGCAGTGGACAGGGGGAGGGGACTGAAGCTTTCTTT. This codes for CASSGQGEGTEAFF.

The chain joins TRBV5-6 to TRBJ2-7; 8 bases match TRBD2. Germline V gives CDR1 SGHDT, CDR2 YYEEEE. Trimming cost V 3 bases and J 0 bases; bases outside gene matches: 11. The CDR3 is 17 amino acids. The CDR3 is CASSSKHSGIISYEQYF. The CDR3 bases are TGTGCCAGCAGCTCAAAACATAGCGGGATAATCTCCTACGAGCAGTACTTC.